This T cell receptor beta chain was captured in a study of blood T cells in healthy people across ages. Details on this clonotype: Its specificity is not known.

A second roughly 7 to 12 cycle PCR used barcoded and J-beta primers. MiXCR, applied by TCRdb to the 5' RACE reads, yields one record per CDR3 protein. The table shows 780,000 or so distinct CDR3 sequences, with roughly 50% occurring only once. This CDR3 is 14 amino acids long. Germline CDR1 and CDR2: SGHTA and FQGNSA. General observations from the study: Measured against age, TCR beta diversity per million T cells decreased in a roughly linear manner.

Peripheral blood samples of around 9.8 milliliters were drawn from each donor. The receptor's source is a man older than 75 in good health. Sequenced input: blood. This chain links TRBV7-2 with TRBJ2-4; D may be TRBD2 (6 bases). Matching the DNA end better, TRBJ2-7 makes the J call doubtful. This CDR3 is CASRLGPGAGEQYF. In DNA, the CDR3 is TGTGCCAGCAGGCTAGGACCGGGAGCGGGCGAGCAGTACTTC.